The subject of this entry is one T cell receptor beta chain. Its antigen is undetermined. From alopecia areata patients, lesional scalp punch biopsies and peripheral blood were collected. Isolation of CD4+ and CD8+ T cells from PBMCs was achieved by sorting. This record comes from a study of CD8+ T cells in alopecia areata. It was cDNA, reverse transcribed from extracted RNA, that served as the sequencing template. Method: immunoSEQ multiplex PCR; TCRdb's copy keeps in-frame clones and lacks some. Here the sample spans around 160,000 clones, around 47% being singletons. Overall study findings and caveats: Lesional scalp, especially alopecia totalis/universalis, showed higher clonality than normal scalp. Possibly because of HLA-related factors, TCR sharing was less clear across patients than in mice.

The CDR3 extends over 14 amino acids. Looked up from germline, CDR1 is MNHEY and CDR2 is SVGAGI. Deletions cut 6 bases from V and 6 bases from J, with 17 bases between. This TCR derives from a human donor with alopecia areata. Specimen: CD4+ T cells sorted from blood. This chain uses TRBV6-5 with TRBJ1-1; D is unresolved. This chain's CDR3 is CASRPGRRVAEAFF. DNA of the CDR3: TGTGCCAGCAGGCCGGGGAGGCGTGTCGCTGAAGCTTTCTTT.